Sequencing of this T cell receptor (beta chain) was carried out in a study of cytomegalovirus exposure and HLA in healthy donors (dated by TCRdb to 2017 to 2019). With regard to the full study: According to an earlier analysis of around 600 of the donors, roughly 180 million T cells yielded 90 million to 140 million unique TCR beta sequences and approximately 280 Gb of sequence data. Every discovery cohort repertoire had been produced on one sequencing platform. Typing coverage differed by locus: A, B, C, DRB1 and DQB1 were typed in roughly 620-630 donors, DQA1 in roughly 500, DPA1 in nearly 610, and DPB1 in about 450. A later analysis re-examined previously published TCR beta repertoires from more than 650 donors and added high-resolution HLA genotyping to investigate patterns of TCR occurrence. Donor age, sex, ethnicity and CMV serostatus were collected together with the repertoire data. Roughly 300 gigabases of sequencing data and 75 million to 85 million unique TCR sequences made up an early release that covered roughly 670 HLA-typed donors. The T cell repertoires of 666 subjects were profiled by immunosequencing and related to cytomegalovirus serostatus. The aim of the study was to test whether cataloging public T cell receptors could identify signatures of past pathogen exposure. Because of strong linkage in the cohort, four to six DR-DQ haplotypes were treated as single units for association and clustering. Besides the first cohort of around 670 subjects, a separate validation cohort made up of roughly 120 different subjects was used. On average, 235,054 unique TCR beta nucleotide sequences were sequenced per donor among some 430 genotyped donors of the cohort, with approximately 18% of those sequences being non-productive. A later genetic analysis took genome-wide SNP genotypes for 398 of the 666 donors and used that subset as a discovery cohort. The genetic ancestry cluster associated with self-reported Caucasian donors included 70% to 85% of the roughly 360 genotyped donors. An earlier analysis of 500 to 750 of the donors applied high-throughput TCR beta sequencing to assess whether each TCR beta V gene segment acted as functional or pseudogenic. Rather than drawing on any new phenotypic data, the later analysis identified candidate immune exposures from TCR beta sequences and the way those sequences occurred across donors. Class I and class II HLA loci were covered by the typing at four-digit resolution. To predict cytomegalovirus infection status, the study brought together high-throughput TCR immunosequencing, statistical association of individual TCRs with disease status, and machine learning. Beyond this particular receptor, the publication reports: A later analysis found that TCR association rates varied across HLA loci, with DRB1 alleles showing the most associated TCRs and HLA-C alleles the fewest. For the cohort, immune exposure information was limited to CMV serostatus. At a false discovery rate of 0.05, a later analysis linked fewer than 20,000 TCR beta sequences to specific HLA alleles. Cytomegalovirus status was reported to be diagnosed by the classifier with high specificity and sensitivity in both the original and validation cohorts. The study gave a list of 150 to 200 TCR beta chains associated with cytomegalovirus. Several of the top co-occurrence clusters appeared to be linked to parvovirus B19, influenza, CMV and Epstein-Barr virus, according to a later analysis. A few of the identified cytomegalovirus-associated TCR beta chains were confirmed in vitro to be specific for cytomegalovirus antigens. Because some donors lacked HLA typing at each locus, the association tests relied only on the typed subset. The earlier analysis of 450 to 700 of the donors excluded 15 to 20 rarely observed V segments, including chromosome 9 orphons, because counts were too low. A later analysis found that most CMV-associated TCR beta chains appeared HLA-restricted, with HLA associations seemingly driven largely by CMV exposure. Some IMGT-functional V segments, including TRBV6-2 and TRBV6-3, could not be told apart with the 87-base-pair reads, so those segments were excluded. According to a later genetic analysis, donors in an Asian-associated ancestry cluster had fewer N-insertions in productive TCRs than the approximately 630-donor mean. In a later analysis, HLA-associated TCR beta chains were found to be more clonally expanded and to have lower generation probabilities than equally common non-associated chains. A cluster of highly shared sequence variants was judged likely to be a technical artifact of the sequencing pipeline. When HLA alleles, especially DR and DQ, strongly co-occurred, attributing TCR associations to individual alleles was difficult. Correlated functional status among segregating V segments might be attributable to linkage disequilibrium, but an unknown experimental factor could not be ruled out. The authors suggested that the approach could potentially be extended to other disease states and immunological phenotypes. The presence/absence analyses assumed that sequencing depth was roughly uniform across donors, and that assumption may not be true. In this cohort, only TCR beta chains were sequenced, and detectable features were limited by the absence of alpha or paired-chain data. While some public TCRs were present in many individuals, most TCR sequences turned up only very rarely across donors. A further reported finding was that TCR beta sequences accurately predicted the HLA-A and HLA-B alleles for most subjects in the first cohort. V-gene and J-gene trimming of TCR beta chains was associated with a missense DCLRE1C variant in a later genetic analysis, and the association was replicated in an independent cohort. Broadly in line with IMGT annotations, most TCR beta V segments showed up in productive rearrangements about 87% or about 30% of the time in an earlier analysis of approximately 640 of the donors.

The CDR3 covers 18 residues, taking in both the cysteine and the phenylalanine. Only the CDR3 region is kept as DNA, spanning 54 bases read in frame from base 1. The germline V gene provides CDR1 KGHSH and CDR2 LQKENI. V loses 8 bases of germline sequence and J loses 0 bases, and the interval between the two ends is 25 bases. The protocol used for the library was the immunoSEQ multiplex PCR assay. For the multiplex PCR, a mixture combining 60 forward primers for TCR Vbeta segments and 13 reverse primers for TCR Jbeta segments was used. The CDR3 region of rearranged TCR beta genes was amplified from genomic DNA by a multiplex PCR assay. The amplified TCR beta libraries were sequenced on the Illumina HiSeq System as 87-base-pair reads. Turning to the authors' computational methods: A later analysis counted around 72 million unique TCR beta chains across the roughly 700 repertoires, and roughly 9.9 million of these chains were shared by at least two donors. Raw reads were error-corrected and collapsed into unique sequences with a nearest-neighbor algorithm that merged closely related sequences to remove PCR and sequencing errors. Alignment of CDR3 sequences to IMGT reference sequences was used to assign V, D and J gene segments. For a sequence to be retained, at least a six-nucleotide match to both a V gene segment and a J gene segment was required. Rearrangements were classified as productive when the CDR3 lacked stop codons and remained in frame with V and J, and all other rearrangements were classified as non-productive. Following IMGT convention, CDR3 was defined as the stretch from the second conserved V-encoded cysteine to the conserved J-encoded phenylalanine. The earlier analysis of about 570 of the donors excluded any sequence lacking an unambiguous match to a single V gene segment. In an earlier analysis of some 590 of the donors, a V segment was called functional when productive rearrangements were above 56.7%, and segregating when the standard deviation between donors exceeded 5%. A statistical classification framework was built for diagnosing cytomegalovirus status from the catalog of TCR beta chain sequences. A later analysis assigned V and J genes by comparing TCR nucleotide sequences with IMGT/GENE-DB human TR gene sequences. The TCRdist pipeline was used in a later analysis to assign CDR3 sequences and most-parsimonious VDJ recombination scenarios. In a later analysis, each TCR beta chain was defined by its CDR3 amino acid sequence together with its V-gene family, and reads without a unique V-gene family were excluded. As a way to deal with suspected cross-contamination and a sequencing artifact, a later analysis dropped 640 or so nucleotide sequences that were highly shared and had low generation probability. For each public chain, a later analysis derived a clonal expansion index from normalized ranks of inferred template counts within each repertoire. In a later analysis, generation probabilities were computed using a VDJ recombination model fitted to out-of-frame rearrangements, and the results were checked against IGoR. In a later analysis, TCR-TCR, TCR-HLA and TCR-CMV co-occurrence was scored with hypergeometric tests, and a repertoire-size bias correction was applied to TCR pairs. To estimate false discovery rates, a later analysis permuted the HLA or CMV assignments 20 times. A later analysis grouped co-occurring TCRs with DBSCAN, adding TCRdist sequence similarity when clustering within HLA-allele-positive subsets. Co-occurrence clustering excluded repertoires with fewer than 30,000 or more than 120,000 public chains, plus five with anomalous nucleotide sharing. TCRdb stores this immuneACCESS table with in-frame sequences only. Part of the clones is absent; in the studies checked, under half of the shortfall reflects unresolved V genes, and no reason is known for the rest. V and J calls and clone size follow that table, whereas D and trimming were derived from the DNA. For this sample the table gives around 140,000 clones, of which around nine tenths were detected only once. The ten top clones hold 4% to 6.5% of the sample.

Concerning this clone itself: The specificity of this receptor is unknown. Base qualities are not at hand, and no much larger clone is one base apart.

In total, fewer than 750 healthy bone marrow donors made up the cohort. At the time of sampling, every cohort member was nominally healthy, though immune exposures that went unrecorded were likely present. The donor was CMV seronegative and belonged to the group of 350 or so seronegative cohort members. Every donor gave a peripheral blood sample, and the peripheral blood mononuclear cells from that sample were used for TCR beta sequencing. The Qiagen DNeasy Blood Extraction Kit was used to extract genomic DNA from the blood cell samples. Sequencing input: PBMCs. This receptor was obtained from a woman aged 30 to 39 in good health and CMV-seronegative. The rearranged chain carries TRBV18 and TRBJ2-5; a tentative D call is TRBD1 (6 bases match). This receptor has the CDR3 CASTHRQVPMGNQETQYF. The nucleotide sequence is TGTGCCAGCACCCATCGACAGGTACCCATGGGGAACCAAGAGACCCAGTACTTC.